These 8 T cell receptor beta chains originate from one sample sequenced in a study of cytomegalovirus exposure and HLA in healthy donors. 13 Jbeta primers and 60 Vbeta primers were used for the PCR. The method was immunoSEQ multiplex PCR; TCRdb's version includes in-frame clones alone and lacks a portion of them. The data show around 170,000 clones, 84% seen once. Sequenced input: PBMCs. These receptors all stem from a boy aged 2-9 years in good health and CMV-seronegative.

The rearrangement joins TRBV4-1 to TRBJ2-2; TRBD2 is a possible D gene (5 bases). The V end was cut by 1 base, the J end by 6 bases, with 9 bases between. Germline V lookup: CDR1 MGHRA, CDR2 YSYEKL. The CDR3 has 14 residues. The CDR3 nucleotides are TGCGCCAGCAGCCAAGTCGGCGGGTCCGGGGAGCTGTTTTTT. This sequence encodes CASSQVGGSGELFF.

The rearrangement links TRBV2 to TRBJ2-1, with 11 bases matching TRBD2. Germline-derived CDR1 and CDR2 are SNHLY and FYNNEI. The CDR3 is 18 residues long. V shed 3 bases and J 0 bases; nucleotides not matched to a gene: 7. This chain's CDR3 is CASSDPSGRSSSYNEQFF. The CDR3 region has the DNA TGTGCCAGCAGTGACCCTAGCGGGAGGTCGAGCTCCTACAATGAGCAGTTCTTC. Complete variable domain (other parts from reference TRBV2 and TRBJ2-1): EPEVTQTPSHQVTQMGQEVILRCVPISNHLYFYWYRQILGQKVEFLVSFYNNEISEKSEIFDDQFSVERPDGSNFTLKIRSTKLEDSAMYFCASSDPSGRSSSYNEQFFGPGTRLTVL.

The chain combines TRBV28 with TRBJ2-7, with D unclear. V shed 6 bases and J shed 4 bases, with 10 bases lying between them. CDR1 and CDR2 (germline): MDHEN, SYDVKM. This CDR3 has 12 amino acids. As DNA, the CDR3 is TGTGCCAGCAGCTCGACTTTTTACGAGCAGTACTTC. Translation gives CASSSTFYEQYF.

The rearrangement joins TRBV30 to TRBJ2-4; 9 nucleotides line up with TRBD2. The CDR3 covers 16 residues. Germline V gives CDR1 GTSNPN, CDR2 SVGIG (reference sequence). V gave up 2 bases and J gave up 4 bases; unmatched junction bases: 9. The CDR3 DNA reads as TGTGCCTGGAGTACGGGAGCGGGAGGCCTTAAAAACATTCAGTACTTC. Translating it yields CAWSTGAGGLKNIQYF.

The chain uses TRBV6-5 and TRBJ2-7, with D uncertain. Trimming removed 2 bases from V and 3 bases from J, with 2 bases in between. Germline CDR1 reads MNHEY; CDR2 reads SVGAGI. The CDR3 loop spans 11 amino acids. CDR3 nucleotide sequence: TGTGCCAGCAGTTACCGCTACGAGCAGTACTTC. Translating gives CASSYRYEQYF.

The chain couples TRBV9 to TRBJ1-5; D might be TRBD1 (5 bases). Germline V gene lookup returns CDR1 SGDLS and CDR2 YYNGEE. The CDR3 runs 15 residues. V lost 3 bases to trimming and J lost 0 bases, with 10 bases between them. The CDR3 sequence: CASSGYDSSNQPQHF. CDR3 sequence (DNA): TGTGCCAGCAGCGGATATGACAGTAGCAATCAGCCCCAGCATTTT.

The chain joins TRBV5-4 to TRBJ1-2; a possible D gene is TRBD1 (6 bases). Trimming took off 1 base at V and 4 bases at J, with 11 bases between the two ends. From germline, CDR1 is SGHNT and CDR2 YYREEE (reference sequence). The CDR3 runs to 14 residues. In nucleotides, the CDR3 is TGTGCCAGCAGCTTGCAGGGGCTTGGCTATGGCTACACCTTC. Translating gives CASSLQGLGYGYTF.

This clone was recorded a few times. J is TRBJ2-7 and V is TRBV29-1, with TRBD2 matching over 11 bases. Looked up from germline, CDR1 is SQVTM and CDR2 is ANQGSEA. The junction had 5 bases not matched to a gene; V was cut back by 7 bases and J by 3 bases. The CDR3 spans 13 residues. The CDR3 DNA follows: TGCAGCGCGGAGGGACTAGCGGACTACGAGCAGTACTTC. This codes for CSAEGLADYEQYF.